Below, 8 T cell receptor beta chains from the same sample are listed, as sequenced in a study of blood T cell repertoires in COVID-19. Libraries were prepared by immunoSEQ multiplex PCR; TCRdb keeps only in-frame clonotypes and omits some of them. The table has over 350,000 clones, 90% to 95% seen once. Sequenced input: PBMCs or T cells enriched from blood (not recorded which). Receptors were obtained from a woman in her 40s who had been exposed to COVID-19.

V gene TRBV10-3 combines with J gene TRBJ1-5; TRBD1 matches 10 bases. This CDR3 is 21 amino acids long. Trimming removed 3 bases from V and 4 bases from J; junction bases left unmatched: 21. Germline CDR1 and CDR2: ENHRY and SYGVKD. The CDR3: CAISDSGLRDRGPSGNQPQHF. CDR3 nucleotide sequence: TGTGCCATCAGTGATTCCGGACTCCGGGACAGGGGTCCCTCCGGGAATCAGCCCCAGCATTTT.

The chain employs TRBV7-2 and TRBJ1-1; maybe TRBD1 (6 bases). The CDR3 spans 16 residues. CDR1 and CDR2 (germline): SGHTA, FQGNSA. V was trimmed by 4 bases and J by 7 bases, leaving 22 bases between them. CDR3 sequence (DNA): TGTGCCAGCAGCTCTCAACCGGGGACAACGGACAATGAAGCTTTCTTT. This codes for CASSSQPGTTDNEAFF.

This clone has just one count. The chain uses TRBV29-1 and TRBJ1-4; D is uncertain. CDR1 and CDR2 from the germline V gene are SQVTM and ANQGSEA. The CDR3 sequence is 14 residues long. Between the trimmed V and J ends, which lost 1 base and 6 bases, there was a span of 12 bases. CDR3 sequence: CSVEGEGRDEKLFF. CDR3 DNA sequence: TGCAGCGTTGAAGGGGAAGGGCGGGATGAAAAACTGTTTTTT. Together with reference TRBV29-1 and TRBJ1-4, the CDR3 gives the full variable domain: SAVISQKPSRDICQRGTSLTIQCQVDSQVTMMFWYRQQPGQSLTLIATANQGSEATYESGFVIDKFPISRPNLTFSTLTVSNMSPEDSSIYLCSVEGEGRDEKLFFGSGTQLSVL.

This chain links TRBV6-1 with TRBJ1-1; 7 positions agree with TRBD1. V gave up 3 bases and J gave up 0 bases; unmatched junction bases: 1. The CDR3 consists of 14 residues. Germline loops: CDR1 MNHNS, CDR2 SASEGT. Here the CDR3 reads CASSETGMNTEAFF. In nucleotides, the CDR3 is TGTGCCAGCAGTGAGACAGGGATGAACACTGAAGCTTTCTTT.

This clone has just one count. CDR3 amino acids: CASSLSGDTQETQYF. As DNA, the CDR3 is TGTGCCAGCAGCTTGAGCGGCGATACTCAAGAGACCCAGTACTTC. The rearrangement links TRBV5-6 to TRBJ2-5; tentatively, D is TRBD2 (5 bases). The CDR3 sequence is 15 residues long. The germline gives CDR1 SGHDT, CDR2 YYEEEE. Trimming shortened V by 1 base and J by 2 bases, and 12 bases separated the two germline ends. Supplemented by reference TRBV5-6 and TRBJ2-5, the full variable domain reads DAGVTQSPTHLIKTRGQQVTLRCSPKSGHDTVSWYQQALGQGPQFIFQYYEEEERQRGNFPDRFSGHQFPNYSSELNVNALLLGDSALYLCASSLSGDTQETQYFGPGTRLLVL.

This clone was counted between two and nine times. The V and J genes are TRBV2 and TRBJ2-7, with TRBD2 identical over 8 bases. V shed 3 bases, J shed 4 bases, and the junction held 5 bases outside the gene matches. Germline V gene sequence: CDR1 SNHLY, CDR2 FYNNEI. There are 14 residues in the CDR3. The CDR3 is CASSDGGAGYEQYF. Here the CDR3 DNA reads TGTGCCAGCAGTGACGGGGGGGCCGGGTACGAGCAGTACTTC.

The chain uses TRBV19 and TRBJ2-3; TRBD1 aligns across 8 bases. CDR1 and CDR2 (germline): LNHDA, SQIVND (reference sequence). V trimming: 2 bases; J trimming: 1 base; junction bases outside the gene matches: 2. CDR3 length equals 15 residues. CDR3 coding DNA: TGTGCCAGTAGTATACCACAGGGGGGCACAGATACGCAGTATTTT. This translates into CASSIPQGGTDTQYF.

The CDR3: CASSRGVSYNSPLHF. The CDR3 bases are TGTGCCAGCAGTCGCGGGGTATCCTATAATTCACCCCTCCACTTT. The chain carries TRBV27 and TRBJ1-6, with unresolved D. Trimming removed 5 bases from V and 1 base from J, with 9 bases in between. The CDR3 length is 15 residues. Germline assignment: CDR1 MNHEY and CDR2 SMNVEV (reference sequence).